The following is a T cell receptor beta chain sequence with its context. Its antigen is unidentified. Multiplex touch-down PCR amplified TRB using TRB-A and TRB-B pools in one tube. From the multiplex PCR reads, TCRdb lists one entry per CDR3 protein and no DNA. This sample carries over 6,000 distinct CDR3 sequences, with roughly a tenth going to the ten biggest clones. The sample originates from a study of T cell clusters in autoimmune cytopenias. In the study overall: The mean age of healthy donor controls was roughly 55 years, the median approximately 59 years.

TRB amplification used approximately 250 ng of peripheral blood genomic DNA. Study-level findings and limits: Clustering suggested that physiological T cell clusters were missing in primary autoimmune cytopenia patients. TRB repertoire shifts in secondary cytopenia and chronic lymphocytic leukemia mostly reflected lymphoma, not autoimmunity.

There are 15 residues in the CDR3. Germline V gene sequence: CDR1 SGHNT, CDR2 YYREEE (reference sequence). These records were also assigned to another study, of T cell repertoires in aging, cancer and after chemotherapy. That report notes: Repeat sampling of healthy donors over several months to years showed clear clonal overlap.

Sequencing was performed on peripheral blood. This TCR was recovered from a human donor in good health. The genes are TRBV5-4 and TRBJ1-2. The CDR3 loop reads CASSLISTALDGYTF.